One TCR beta chain is described in this entry. The entry originates in a study of control samples from healthy donors and cancer patients. Profiling relied on immunoSEQ multiplex PCR, and the TCRdb table lists in-frame clones only, not all of them. This table holds more than 50,000 clones, just over 90% found once. Trimming took 2 bases from V and 4 from J; bases not matched to a gene: 10. This CDR3 has 18 amino acids. Germline CDR1 and CDR2: WNHNN and SYGVQD (reference sequence). V usage is TRBV10-1 and J usage is TRBJ2-3; 12 bases align to TRBD1. The specimen sequenced was PBMCs. This receptor was obtained from a woman aged 50 to 60 with colorectal cancer. As DNA, the CDR3 is TGCGCCAGCAGTGAGCGAATTGGGACAGGGGGCGAGGCAGATACGCAGTATTTT. Encoded protein: CASSERIGTGGEADTQYF.